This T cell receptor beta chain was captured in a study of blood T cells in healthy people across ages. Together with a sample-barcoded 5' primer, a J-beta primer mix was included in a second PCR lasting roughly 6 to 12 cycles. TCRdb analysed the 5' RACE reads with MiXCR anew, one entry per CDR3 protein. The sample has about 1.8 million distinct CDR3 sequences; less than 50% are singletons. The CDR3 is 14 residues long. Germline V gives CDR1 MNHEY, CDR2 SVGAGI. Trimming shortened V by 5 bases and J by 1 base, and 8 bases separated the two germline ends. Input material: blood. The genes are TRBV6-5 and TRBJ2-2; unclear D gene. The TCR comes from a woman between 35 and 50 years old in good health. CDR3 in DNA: TGTGCCAGCAGTCAACACAAGAACACCGGGGAGCTGTTTTTT. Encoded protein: CASSQHKNTGELFF.